The 25 T cell receptor beta chains below all came from one sample that was sequenced in a study of T-cell memory formation after mild COVID-19. MiXCR, applied by TCRdb to the 5' RACE reads, yields one record per CDR3 protein. The table records around 250,000 distinct CDR3 sequences, over 15% of them present only once. Sequenced input: PBMCs or a T cell subset sorted from them (not recorded which). Receptors originate from a man between 18 and 35 years old who had mild COVID-19 (a few samples of this study predate the infection). Cell type and time point are not known.

This clonotype was counted many times. The chain carries TRBV11-1 and TRBJ2-7; D possibly matches TRBD1 or TRBD2 (5 bases each). The germline V gene encodes CDR1 SGHAT and CDR2 FQDESV (reference sequence). The ends were cut back, 3 bases at V and 1 base at J, with 10 bases in the middle. The CDR3 extends over 14 amino acids. CDR3 nucleotides: TGTGCCAGCAGCTTGGGGGACCTATCCTACGAGCAGTACGTC. Translation: CASSLGDLSYEQYV.

The chain employs TRBV6-6 and TRBJ1-6; TRBD1 matches at 7 bases. CDR3 size: 16 residues. The germline V gene encodes CDR1 MNHNY and CDR2 SVGAGI (reference sequence). Trimming took 5 bases from V and 10 from J; bases not matched to a gene: 14. CDR3 residues: CASSPHRGQERSPLHF. The CDR3 bases are TGTGCCAGCAGTCCTCATAGGGGGCAGGAAAGGTCACCCCTCCACTTT.

This clonotype was found a few times. This chain joins TRBV7-8 and TRBJ1-2; D unclear. The CDR3 is 14 amino acids. Germline loops: CDR1 SGHVS, CDR2 FQNEAQ. V lost 0 bases to trimming and J lost 1 base, with 6 bases between them. CDR3 region: CASSLAPDNYGYTF. The CDR3 bases are TGTGCCAGCAGCTTAGCCCCAGATAACTATGGCTACACCTTC.

There are many counts of this clonotype. V gene TRBV5-1 combines with J gene TRBJ2-2, with a weak D call TRBD1 (7 bases). V shed 4 bases and J shed 0 bases, with 13 bases lying between them. The length of the CDR3 is 16 residues. Germline CDR1 and CDR2: SGHRS and YFSETQ. The CDR3 region is CASSARGTANTGELFF. CDR3 DNA sequence: TGCGCCAGCAGCGCACGGGGGACAGCGAACACCGGGGAGCTGTTTTTT. Using reference TRBV5-1 and TRBJ2-2 for the parts outside the CDR3, the full variable domain is KAGVTQTPRYLIKTRGQQVTLSCSPISGHRSVSWYQQTPGQGLQFLFEYFSETQRNKGNFPGRFSGRQFSNSRSEMNVSTLELGDSALYLCASSARGTANTGELFFGEGSRLTVL.

The rearrangement joins TRBV19 to TRBJ2-7; D is ambiguous. Germline loops: CDR1 LNHDA, CDR2 SQIVND (reference sequence). The length of the CDR3 is 14 residues. Deletions cut 4 bases from V and 2 bases from J, with 12 bases between. The CDR3 spells CASSTGLNPYEQYV. CDR3 DNA sequence: TGTGCCAGTAGTACCGGGCTAAACCCCTACGAGCAGTACGTC.

This clonotype has a count of ten or more. The rearrangement uses TRBV5-1 and TRBJ2-7; D tentatively fits TRBD1 or TRBD2 (5 bases each). The CDR3 runs 15 residues. V was trimmed by 1 base and J by 1 base, leaving 12 bases between them. The germline CDR1 and CDR2 sequences are SGHRS and YFSETQ. The CDR3 DNA reads TGCGCCAGCAGCTTGCAGCCTGGGGGTTCCTACGAGCAGTACGTC. Residues: CASSLQPGGSYEQYV.

The V gene is TRBV6-2 or TRBV6-3, the J gene TRBJ2-3; the match to TRBD1 covers 7 bases. Germline assignment: CDR1 MNHEY and CDR2 SVGEGT. The CDR3 spans 16 residues. J gave up 6 bases and V 3 bases, and 12 bases lay outside the gene matches. The CDR3 here is CASSYIPFGRGDTQYF. The DNA of the CDR3 is TGTGCCAGCAGTTATATTCCATTCGGCAGGGGGGATACGCAGTATTTT.

This clonotype turned up a few times. The chain combines TRBV24-1 with TRBJ2-1; 16 bases line up with TRBD2. This CDR3 comprises 17 residues. The germline gives CDR1 KGHDR, CDR2 SFDVKD. V lost 5 bases to trimming and J lost 7 bases; unmatched junction nucleotides: 7. The chain's CDR3 is CATSAGTSGGDKNEQFF. The CDR3, as DNA: TGTGCCACCAGTGCCGGGACTAGCGGGGGGGACAAGAATGAGCAGTTCTTC.

Only a few counts were recorded for this clonotype. V is TRBV7-9 and J is TRBJ2-7; D is ambiguous. CDR3 length: 12 residues. Trimming stripped 5 bases from V and 6 bases from J, with 11 bases between. Per the germline V gene, CDR1 is SEHNR and CDR2 is FQNEAQ (reference sequence). The CDR3 nucleotides read TGTGCCAGCAGCACATATGGGGTCGAGCAGTACGTC. It codes for CASSTYGVEQYV.

This clonotype was recorded a few times. The V and J genes are TRBV3-1 and TRBJ2-7; 8 bases are shared with TRBD1. This CDR3 is 14 amino acids long. The germline gives CDR1 LGHDT, CDR2 YNNKEL (reference sequence). The V segment lost 3 bases and the J segment 0 bases; nucleotides outside the gene matches: 1. In DNA form, the CDR3 reads TGTGCCAGCAGCCAGACAGGGGCCTCCTACGAGCAGTACTTC. Translating gives CASSQTGASYEQYF.

Worth noting for this clonotype: Being one base from a much bigger clone, this may be a read error. The chain links TRBV5-5 to TRBJ1-2; D gene unclear. V was pared by 1 base and J by 3 bases, with 1 base between. In germline, CDR1 is SGHKS, CDR2 YYEKEE (reference sequence). The CDR3 is made up of 11 amino acids. The DNA for the CDR3 is TGTGCCAGCAGCTTGTACTATGGCTACACCTTC. It codes for CASSLYYGYTF.

This clonotype turned up a few times. The rearrangement links TRBV28 to TRBJ2-3; no clear D. The V gene lost 1 base and the J gene lost 6 bases, with 5 bases spanning the gap. CDR3 size: 12 residues. In germline, CDR1 is MDHEN, CDR2 SYDVKM. CDR3 nucleotide sequence: TGTGCCAGCAGTTTATTATGGGATACGCAGTATTTT. As protein: CASSLLWDTQYF.

Ten or more counts support this clonotype. The chain combines TRBV7-8 with TRBJ2-5; D unresolved. Germline CDR1 is SGHVS and CDR2 is FQNEAQ. The CDR3 contains 13 residues. Trimming cost V 5 bases and J 2 bases, with 9 bases left between them. The CDR3 bases are TGTGCCAGCAGCCCCCCGATACAAGAGACCCAGTACTTC. Its protein product is CASSPPIQETQYF.

The rearrangement links TRBV20-1 to TRBJ1-5; D not certain. V was clipped by 2 bases and J by 3 bases, with 8 bases between them. The length of the CDR3 is 13 residues. The germline V gene encodes CDR1 DFQATT and CDR2 SNEGSKA (reference sequence). The CDR3 DNA reads TGCAGTGCTAGAACCGAGGCCAATCAGCCCCAGCATTTT. Translation: CSARTEANQPQHF.

This clonotype occurred a few times. The chain employs TRBV5-1 and TRBJ2-5; TRBD2 agrees at 7 bases. The V segment lost 0 bases and the J segment 4 bases; nucleotides outside the gene matches: 6. The CDR3 extends over 15 amino acids. The germline V gene encodes CDR1 SGHRS and CDR2 YFSETQ. For the CDR3, the DNA is TGCGCCAGCAGCTTGGAAGCGGGGACTCGAGAGACCCAGTACTTC. Translated: CASSLEAGTRETQYF. Based on the CDR3 plus reference TRBV5-1 and TRBJ2-5, the full variable domain is KAGVTQTPRYLIKTRGQQVTLSCSPISGHRSVSWYQQTPGQGLQFLFEYFSETQRNKGNFPGRFSGRQFSNSRSEMNVSTLELGDSALYLCASSLEAGTRETQYFGPGTRLLVL.

The chain employs TRBV11-2 and TRBJ2-5, with D tentatively TRBD1 or TRBD2 (6 bases each). The CDR3 contains 18 residues. CDR1 and CDR2 from the germline V gene are SGHAT and FQNNGV. The V and J ends lost 7 bases and 2 bases respectively, with 26 bases between them. The CDR3 spells CASTVEFFGGMAQETQYF. Written as DNA, the CDR3 is TGTGCCAGCACCGTGGAATTTTTCGGGGGCATGGCTCAAGAGACCCAGTACTTC.

This clonotype was seen a handful of times. The chain has TRBV5-1 and TRBJ2-7, with D perhaps TRBD1 or TRBD2 (6 bases each). The ends were cut back, 4 bases at V and 3 bases at J, with 17 bases in the middle. Germline-derived CDR1 and CDR2 are SGHRS and YFSETQ. The CDR3 is 15 amino acids. CDR3 region: CASSVRGGGHYEQYF. CDR3 in DNA: TGCGCCAGCAGCGTCAGGGGAGGAGGGCACTACGAGCAGTACTTC.

This clonotype ranks as medium-sized. The chain carries TRBV4-2 and TRBJ2-2; the D call may be TRBD1 or TRBD2 (5 bases each). V lost 0 bases and J lost 4, with 12 bases in between. CDR3 size: 16 residues. Germline V gives CDR1 LGHNA, CDR2 YNFKEQ. In DNA form, the CDR3 reads TGTGCCAGCAGCCAAGAGGGGGACCCCTCCACCGGGGAGCTGTTTTTT. Its protein is CASSQEGDPSTGELFF.

This clonotype came up a few times. The chain carries TRBV4-1 and TRBJ2-3; possible D gene TRBD2, 5 bases. From germline, CDR1 is MGHRA and CDR2 YSYEKL. With 4 bases removed from V and 10 bases from J, the gap between germline ends came to 18 bases. The CDR3 loop spans 14 amino acids. CDR3 sequence reads: CASSREEWRNPQYF. The DNA for the CDR3 is TGCGCCAGCAGCCGAGAGGAGTGGAGGAATCCGCAGTATTTT.

This chain joins TRBV20-1 and TRBJ2-5; a weak D match, TRBD2 (6 bases). The V gene's germline CDR1 is DFQATT and CDR2 SNEGSKA (reference sequence). The V gene lost 2 bases and the J gene lost 5 bases, with 15 bases spanning the gap. This CDR3 is built from 14 residues. The CDR3 here is CSARRTTLGETQYF. The CDR3 bases are TGCAGTGCTAGAAGGACTACCCTTGGGGAGACCCAGTACTTC.

The V call is TRBV4-2, the J call TRBJ2-7; tentative D call: TRBD1 (6 bases). The V end was cut by 3 bases, the J end by 2 bases, with 17 bases between. The CDR3 contains 16 residues. Per germline, CDR1 LGHNA and CDR2 YNFKEQ. This CDR3 is CASSHAPSGQAYEQYF. DNA for the CDR3: TGTGCCAGCAGCCATGCCCCTTCGGGACAAGCCTACGAGCAGTACTTC.

This clonotype was seen a few times. The V call is TRBV6-1, the J call TRBJ2-3, with D possibly TRBD2 on 6 matching bases. This CDR3 region has 11 residues. The V end lost 6 bases, the J end lost 8 bases, and 9 bases lay between the germline ends. CDR1 MNHNS and CDR2 SASEGT come from the germline V gene. Here the CDR3 reads CASREGATQYF. In nucleotides, the CDR3 is TGTGCCAGCAGGGAGGGAGCTACGCAGTATTTT.

This clonotype was recorded a few times. This rearrangement joins TRBV10-3 to TRBJ2-5; a weak D match, TRBD2 (6 bases). In germline, CDR1 is ENHRY, CDR2 SYGVKD. The CDR3 length is 14 residues. V lost 0 bases to trimming and J lost 2 bases, with 7 bases between them. The CDR3 loop reads CAISESGGQETQYF. Here the CDR3 DNA reads TGTGCCATCAGTGAGTCCGGGGGACAAGAGACCCAGTACTTC.

This clonotype has at least ten counts. The chain joins TRBV7-8 to TRBJ2-2; no clear D. The V gene lost 0 bases and the J gene lost 6 bases, with 14 bases spanning the gap. CDR1 is SGHVS and CDR2 is FQNEAQ in the germline V gene. The CDR3 spans 16 residues. As DNA, the CDR3 is TGTGCCAGCAGCTTAGCGGTGGGGTACTACCCCGGGGAGCTGTTTTTT. Protein product: CASSLAVGYYPGELFF.

The V call is TRBV20-1, the J call TRBJ1-5, with D perhaps matching TRBD1 (5 bases). Germline lookup yields CDR1 DFQATT and CDR2 SNEGSKA (reference sequence). The CDR3 covers 14 residues. V shed 1 base and J shed 7 bases, with 14 bases lying between them. CDR3 in amino acids: CSARVLGAGQPQHF. The DNA for the CDR3 is TGCAGTGCTAGAGTATTAGGGGCGGGACAGCCCCAGCATTTT.